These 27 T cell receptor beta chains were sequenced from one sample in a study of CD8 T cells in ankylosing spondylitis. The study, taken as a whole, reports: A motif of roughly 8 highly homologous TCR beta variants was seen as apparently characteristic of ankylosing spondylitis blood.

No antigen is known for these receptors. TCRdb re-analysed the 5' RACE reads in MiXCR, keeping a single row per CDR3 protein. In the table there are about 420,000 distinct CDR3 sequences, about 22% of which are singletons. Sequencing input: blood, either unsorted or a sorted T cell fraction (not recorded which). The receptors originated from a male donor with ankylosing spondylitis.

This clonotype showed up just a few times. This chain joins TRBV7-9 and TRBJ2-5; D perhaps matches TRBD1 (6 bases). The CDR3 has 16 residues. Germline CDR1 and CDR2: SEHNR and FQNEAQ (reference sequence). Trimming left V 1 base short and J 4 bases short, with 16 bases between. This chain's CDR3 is CASSLVSGQIGETQYF. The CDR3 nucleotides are TGTGCCAGCAGCTTAGTGTCGGGACAAATCGGAGAGACCCAGTACTTC.

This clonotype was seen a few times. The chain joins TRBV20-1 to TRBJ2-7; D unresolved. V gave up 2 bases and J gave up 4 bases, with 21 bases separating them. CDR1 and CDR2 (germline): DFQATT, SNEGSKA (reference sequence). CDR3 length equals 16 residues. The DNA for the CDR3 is TGCAGTGCTAGACCGAATGCAGAGAGAGCCCGATACGAGCAGTACTTC. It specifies CSARPNAERARYEQYF.

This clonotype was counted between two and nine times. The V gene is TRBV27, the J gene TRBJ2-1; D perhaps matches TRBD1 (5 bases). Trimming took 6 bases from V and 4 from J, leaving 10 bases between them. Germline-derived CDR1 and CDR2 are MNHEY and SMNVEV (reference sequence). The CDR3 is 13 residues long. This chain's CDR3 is CASRAAGYNEQFF. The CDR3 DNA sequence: TGTGCCAGCAGGGCGGCAGGGTACAATGAGCAGTTCTTC.

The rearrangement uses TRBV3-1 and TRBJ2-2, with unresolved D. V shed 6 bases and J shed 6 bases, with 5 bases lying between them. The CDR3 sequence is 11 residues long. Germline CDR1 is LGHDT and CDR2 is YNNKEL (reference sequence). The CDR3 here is CASSSAGELFF. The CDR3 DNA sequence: TGTGCCAGCAGTTCGGCCGGGGAGCTGTTTTTT.

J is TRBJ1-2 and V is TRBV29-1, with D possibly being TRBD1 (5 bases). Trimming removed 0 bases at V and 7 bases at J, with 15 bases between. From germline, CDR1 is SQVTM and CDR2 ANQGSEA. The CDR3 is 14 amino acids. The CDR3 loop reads CSVEDLGTRGGYTF. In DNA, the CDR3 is TGCAGCGTTGAAGATCTAGGGACTAGGGGTGGCTACACCTTC.

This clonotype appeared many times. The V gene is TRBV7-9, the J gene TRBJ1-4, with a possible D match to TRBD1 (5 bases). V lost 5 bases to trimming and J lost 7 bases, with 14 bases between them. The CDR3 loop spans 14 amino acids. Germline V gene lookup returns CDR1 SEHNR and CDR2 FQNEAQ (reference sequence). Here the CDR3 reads CASSPSQGSEKLFF. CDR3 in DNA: TGTGCCAGCAGCCCCAGTCAGGGAAGTGAAAAACTGTTTTTT.

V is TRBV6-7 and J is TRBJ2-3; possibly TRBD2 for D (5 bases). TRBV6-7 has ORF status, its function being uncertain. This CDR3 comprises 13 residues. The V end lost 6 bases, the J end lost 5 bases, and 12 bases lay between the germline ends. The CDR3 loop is CASRNGLVDTQYF. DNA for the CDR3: TGTGCCAGCAGAAACGGACTCGTAGATACGCAGTATTTT.

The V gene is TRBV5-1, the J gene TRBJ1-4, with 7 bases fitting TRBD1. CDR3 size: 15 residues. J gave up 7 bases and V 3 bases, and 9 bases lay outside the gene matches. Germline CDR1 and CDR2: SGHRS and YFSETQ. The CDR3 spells CASSSGTAWSEKLFF. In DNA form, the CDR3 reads TGCGCCAGCAGCTCGGGGACAGCCTGGAGTGAAAAACTGTTTTTT.

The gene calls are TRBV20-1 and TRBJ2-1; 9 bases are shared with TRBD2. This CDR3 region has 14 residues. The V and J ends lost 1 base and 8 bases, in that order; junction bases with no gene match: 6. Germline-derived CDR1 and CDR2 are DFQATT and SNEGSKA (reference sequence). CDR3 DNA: TGCAGTGCTAGAGTAGCGGGAGTTCGGTATGAGCAGTTCTTC. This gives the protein CSARVAGVRYEQFF.

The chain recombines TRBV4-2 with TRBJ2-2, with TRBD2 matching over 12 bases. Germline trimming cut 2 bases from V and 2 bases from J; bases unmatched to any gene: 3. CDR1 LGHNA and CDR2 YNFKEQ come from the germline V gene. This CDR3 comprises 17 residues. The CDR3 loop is CASSQLGLAGNTGELFF. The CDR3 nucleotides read TGTGCCAGCAGCCAACTGGGACTAGCGGGTAACACCGGGGAGCTGTTTTTT.

CDR3: CASSGAGPQNNQPQHF. The CDR3 nucleotides are TGTGCCAGCAGTGGGGCCGGGCCTCAAAATAATCAGCCCCAGCATTTT. The chain couples TRBV6-1 to TRBJ1-5; D remains ambiguous. V lost 4 bases and J lost 4, with 17 bases in between. CDR1 and CDR2 from the germline V gene are MNHNS and SASEGT. The CDR3 spans 16 residues.

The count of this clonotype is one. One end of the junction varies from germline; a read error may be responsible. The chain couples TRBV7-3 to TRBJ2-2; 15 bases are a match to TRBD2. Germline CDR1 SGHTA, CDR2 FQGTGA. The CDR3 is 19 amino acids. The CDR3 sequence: CASSSVPGLAGGRTGVLFF. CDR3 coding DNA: TGTGCCAGCAGCTCCGTCCCGGGACTAGCGGGAGGTCGTACCGGGGTGCTGTTTTTT.

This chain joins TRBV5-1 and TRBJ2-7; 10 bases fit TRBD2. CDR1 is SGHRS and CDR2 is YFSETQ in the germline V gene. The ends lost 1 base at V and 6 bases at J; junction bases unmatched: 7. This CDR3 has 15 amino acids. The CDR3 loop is CASSLRLAGASEQYF. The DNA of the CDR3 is TGCGCCAGCAGCTTGAGGCTAGCGGGGGCTAGCGAGCAGTACTTC.

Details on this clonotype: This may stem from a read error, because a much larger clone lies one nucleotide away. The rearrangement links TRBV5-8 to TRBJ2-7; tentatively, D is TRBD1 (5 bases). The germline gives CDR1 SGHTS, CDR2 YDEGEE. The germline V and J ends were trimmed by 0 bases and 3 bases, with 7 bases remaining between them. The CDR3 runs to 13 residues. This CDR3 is CASSLDQGYEQYF. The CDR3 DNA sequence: TGTGCCAGCAGCTTGGACCAGGGCTACGAGCAGTACTTC.

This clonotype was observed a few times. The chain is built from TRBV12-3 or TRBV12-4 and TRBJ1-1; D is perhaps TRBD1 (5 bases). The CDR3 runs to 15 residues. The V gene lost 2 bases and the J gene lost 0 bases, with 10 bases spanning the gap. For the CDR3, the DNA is TGTGCCAGCAGTTTATTCGGGGGGGTGAACACTGAAGCTTTCTTT. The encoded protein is CASSLFGGVNTEAFF.

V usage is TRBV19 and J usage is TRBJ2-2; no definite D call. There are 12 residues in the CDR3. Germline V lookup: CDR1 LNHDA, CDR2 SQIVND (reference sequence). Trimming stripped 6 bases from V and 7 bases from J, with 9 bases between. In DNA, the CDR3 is TGTGCCAGTAGGCCCGTACTCGGGGAGCTGTTTTTT. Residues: CASRPVLGELFF.

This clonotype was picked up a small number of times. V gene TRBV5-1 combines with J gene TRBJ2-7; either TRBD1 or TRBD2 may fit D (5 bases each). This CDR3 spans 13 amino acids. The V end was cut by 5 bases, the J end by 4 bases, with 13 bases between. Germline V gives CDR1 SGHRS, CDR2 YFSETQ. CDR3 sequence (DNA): TGCGCCAGCAGAGGGACCCAAGGATACGAGCAGTACTTC. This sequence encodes CASRGTQGYEQYF.

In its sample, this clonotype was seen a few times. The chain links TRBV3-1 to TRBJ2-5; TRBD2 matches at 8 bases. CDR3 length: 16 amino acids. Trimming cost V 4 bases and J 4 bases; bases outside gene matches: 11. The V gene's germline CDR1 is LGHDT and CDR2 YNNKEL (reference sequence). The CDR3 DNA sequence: TGTGCCAGCAGCCCAAGACTAGGGCGGGGGGTAGAGACCCAGTACTTC. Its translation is CASSPRLGRGVETQYF.

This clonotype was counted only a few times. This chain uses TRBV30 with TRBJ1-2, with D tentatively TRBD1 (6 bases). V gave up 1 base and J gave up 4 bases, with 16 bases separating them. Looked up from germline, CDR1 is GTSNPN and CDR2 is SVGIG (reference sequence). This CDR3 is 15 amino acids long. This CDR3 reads CAWSEIRRGSYGYTF. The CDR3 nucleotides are TGTGCCTGGAGTGAGATCCGCAGGGGATCCTATGGCTACACCTTC.

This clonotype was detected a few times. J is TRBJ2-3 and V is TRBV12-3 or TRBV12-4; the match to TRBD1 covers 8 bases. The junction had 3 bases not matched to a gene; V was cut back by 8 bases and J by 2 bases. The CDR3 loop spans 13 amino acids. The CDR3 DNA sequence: TGTGCCAGCGACAGGGGAGCCACAGATACGCAGTATTTT. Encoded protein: CASDRGATDTQYF.

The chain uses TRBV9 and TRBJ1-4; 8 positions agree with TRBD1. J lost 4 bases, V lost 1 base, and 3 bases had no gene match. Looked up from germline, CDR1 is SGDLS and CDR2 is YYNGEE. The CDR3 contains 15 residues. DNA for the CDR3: TGTGCCAGCAGCGTAAGGGGACAGGTTAATGAAAAACTGTTTTTT. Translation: CASSVRGQVNEKLFF.

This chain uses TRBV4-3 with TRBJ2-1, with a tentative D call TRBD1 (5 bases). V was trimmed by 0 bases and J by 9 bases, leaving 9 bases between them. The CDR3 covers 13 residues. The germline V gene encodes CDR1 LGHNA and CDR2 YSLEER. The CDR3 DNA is TGCGCCAGCAGCCAAGACAGGGTGGGTGAGCAGTTCTTC. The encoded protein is CASSQDRVGEQFF.

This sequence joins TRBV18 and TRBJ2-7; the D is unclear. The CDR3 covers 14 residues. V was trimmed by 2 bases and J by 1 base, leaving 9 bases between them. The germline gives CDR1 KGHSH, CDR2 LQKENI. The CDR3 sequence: CASSPARNSYEQYF. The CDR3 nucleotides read TGTGCCAGCTCACCAGCCCGGAATTCCTACGAGCAGTACTTC. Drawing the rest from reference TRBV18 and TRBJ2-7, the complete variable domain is NAGVMQNPRHLVRRRGQEARLRCSPMKGHSHVYWYRQLPEEGLKFMVYLQKENIIDESGMPKERFSAEFPKEGPSILRIQQVVRGDSAAYFCASSPARNSYEQYFGPGTRLTVT.

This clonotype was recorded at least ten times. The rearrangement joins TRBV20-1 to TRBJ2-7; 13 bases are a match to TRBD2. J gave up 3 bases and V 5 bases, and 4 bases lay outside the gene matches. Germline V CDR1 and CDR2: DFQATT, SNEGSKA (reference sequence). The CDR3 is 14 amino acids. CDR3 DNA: TGCAGTGCTGAAGGACTAGCGGGAGTCTACGAGCAGTACTTC. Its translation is CSAEGLAGVYEQYF.

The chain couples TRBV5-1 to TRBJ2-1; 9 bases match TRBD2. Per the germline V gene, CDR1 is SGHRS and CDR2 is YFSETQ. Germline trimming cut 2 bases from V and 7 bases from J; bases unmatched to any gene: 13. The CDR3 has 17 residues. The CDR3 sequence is CASSFASGKRGDNEQFF. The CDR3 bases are TGCGCCAGCAGCTTCGCTAGCGGGAAGAGAGGGGATAATGAGCAGTTCTTC.

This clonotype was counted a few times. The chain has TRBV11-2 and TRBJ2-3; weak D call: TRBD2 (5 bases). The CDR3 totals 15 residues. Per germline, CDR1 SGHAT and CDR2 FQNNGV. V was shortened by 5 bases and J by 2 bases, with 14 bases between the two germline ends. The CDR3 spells CASSGVVGNTDTQYF. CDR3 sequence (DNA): TGTGCCAGCAGCGGAGTAGTCGGGAACACAGATACGCAGTATTTT. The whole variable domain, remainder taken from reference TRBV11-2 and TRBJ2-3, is EAGVAQSPRYKIIEKRQSVAFWCNPISGHATLYWYQQILGQGPKLLIQFQNNGVVDDSQLPKDRFSAERLKGVDSTLKIQPAKLEDSAVYLCASSGVVGNTDTQYFGPGTRLTVL.

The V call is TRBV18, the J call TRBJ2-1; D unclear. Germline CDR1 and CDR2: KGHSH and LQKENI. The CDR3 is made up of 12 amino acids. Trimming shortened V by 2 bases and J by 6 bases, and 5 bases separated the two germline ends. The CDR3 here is CASSPRINEQFF. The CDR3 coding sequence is TGTGCCAGCTCACCAAGGATCAATGAGCAGTTCTTC. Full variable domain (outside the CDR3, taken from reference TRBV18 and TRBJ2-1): NAGVMQNPRHLVRRRGQEARLRCSPMKGHSHVYWYRQLPEEGLKFMVYLQKENIIDESGMPKERFSAEFPKEGPSILRIQQVVRGDSAAYFCASSPRINEQFFGPGTRLTVL.